This TCR beta chain comes out of a study of T cells in Graves' hyperthyroidism and ophthalmopathy. What was amplified from RNA transcripts were TCR beta CDR3 regions. The TCR CDR3 first-round RT-PCR relied on the HTBI primer set. TCRdb fed the multiplex PCR reads into MiXCR, producing one record per CDR3 protein. The profile shows about 350,000 distinct CDR3 sequences, about a sixth of them singletons. This clonotype showed up many times. CDR3 length equals 16 residues. Trimming cost V 4 bases and J 2 bases, with 14 bases left between them. CDR1 is SGHAT and CDR2 is FQNNGV in the germline V gene. Material for sequencing was blood. This rearrangement joins TRBV11-2 to TRBJ2-2; a weak D match, TRBD2 (6 bases). The clonotype originates from a woman between 40 and 50 years old with Graves' ophthalmopathy. Here the CDR3 DNA reads TGTGCCAGCAGCTCTGTACGGGGGAGCAACACCGGGGAGCTGTTTTTT. Translating gives CASSSVRGSNTGELFF. Based on the CDR3 plus reference TRBV11-2 and TRBJ2-2, the full variable domain is EAGVAQSPRYKIIEKRQSVAFWCNPISGHATLYWYQQILGQGPKLLIQFQNNGVVDDSQLPKDRFSAERLKGVDSTLKIQPAKLEDSAVYLCASSSVRGSNTGELFFGEGSRLTVL.